These 21 T cell receptor beta chains were all obtained from the same sample, sequenced in a study of blood T cell repertoires in COVID-19. Generated by immunoSEQ multiplex PCR, the TCRdb table keeps only in-frame clones and is missing some. The table lists fewer than 650,000 clones, around 90% of them singletons, with less than 9% in the top ten. Sequencing used peripheral blood. The receptors originated from a woman aged 50 to 60 with COVID-19, enrolled during active disease.

The chain has TRBV6-5 and TRBJ1-5, with 9 nucleotides matching TRBD1. The V gene end was trimmed by 11 bases and the J gene end by 5 bases; junction bases not matched to a gene: 10. Germline V gives CDR1 MNHEY, CDR2 SVGAGI. This CDR3 has 14 amino acids. The CDR3, as DNA: TGTGCCTCGCAGGGACAGGGACTGTATCAGCCCCAGCATTTT. It translates to CASQGQGLYQPQHF.

This clone was seen just once. The rearrangement links TRBV19 to TRBJ2-7; 9 bases map to TRBD1. CDR1 is LNHDA and CDR2 is SQIVND in the germline V gene (reference sequence). V shed 1 base, J shed 4 bases, and the junction held 2 bases outside the gene matches. This CDR3 is built from 14 residues. CDR3: CASSIGGTGYEQYF. DNA for the CDR3: TGTGCCAGTAGTATAGGTGGGACAGGGTACGAGCAGTACTTC.

This sequence joins TRBV5-1 and TRBJ1-2; 8 bases are shared with TRBD1. The V gene end was trimmed by 4 bases and the J gene end by 4 bases; junction bases not matched to a gene: 3. Germline CDR1 is SGHRS and CDR2 is YFSETQ. The CDR3 extends over 13 amino acids. The CDR3, as DNA: TGCGCCAGCAGCCGGGACAGGACCTATGGCTACACCTTC. This translates into CASSRDRTYGYTF. Full variable domain (missing parts from reference TRBV5-1 and TRBJ1-2): KAGVTQTPRYLIKTRGQQVTLSCSPISGHRSVSWYQQTPGQGLQFLFEYFSETQRNKGNFPGRFSGRQFSNSRSEMNVSTLELGDSALYLCASSRDRTYGYTFGSGTRLTVV.

The chain joins TRBV28 to TRBJ1-2; weak D call: TRBD1 (5 bases). V lost 6 bases and J 8 bases, leaving 19 bases between the germline ends. Germline-derived CDR1 and CDR2 are MDHEN and SYDVKM. This CDR3 contains 14 residues. The CDR3 coding sequence is TGTGCCAGCAGCTCGGGACTCCCCGTGAGGGGCTACACCTTC. Its protein product is CASSSGLPVRGYTF.

A word on this clone: Additional DNA sequences in this sample encode the identical CDR3. The rearrangement links TRBV18 to TRBJ1-1, with no clear D. The germline V gene has CDR1 KGHSH and CDR2 LQKENI. The V gene lost 3 bases and the J gene lost 0 bases, with 8 bases spanning the gap. The length of the CDR3 is 14 residues. The CDR3 DNA follows: TGTGCCAGCTCACCTCCCACGGTGAACACTGAAGCTTTCTTT. The encoded protein is CASSPPTVNTEAFF.

The chain has TRBV11-2 and TRBJ2-7; possibly TRBD1 for D (5 bases). The germline V and J ends were trimmed by 1 base and 2 bases, with 12 bases remaining between them. Germline lookup yields CDR1 SGHAT and CDR2 FQNNGV. This CDR3 contains 15 residues. The CDR3 DNA follows: TGTGCCAGCAGCTTAGTCGTGGACAAAGCCTACGAGCAGTACTTC. Protein: CASSLVVDKAYEQYF.

This sequence joins TRBV6-6 and TRBJ2-3; 7 bases map to TRBD1. V was pared by 7 bases and J by 5 bases, with 0 bases of the junction left unmatched. Germline V lookup: CDR1 MNHNY, CDR2 SVGAGI (reference sequence). CDR3 length: 11 residues. The CDR3 sequence: CASNRGDTQYF. The DNA for the CDR3 is TGTGCCAGCAACAGGGGAGATACGCAGTATTTT.

The CDR3 loop is CASSLVMNTEAFF. The CDR3, as DNA: TGTGCCAGCAGCTTAGTCATGAACACTGAAGCTTTCTTT. V usage is TRBV7-9 and J usage is TRBJ1-1; D is undetermined. Per germline, CDR1 SEHNR and CDR2 FQNEAQ (reference sequence). Trimming removed 1 base at V and 0 bases at J, with 3 bases between. The length of the CDR3 is 13 residues.

The chain joins TRBV3-1 (or the pseudogene TRBV3-2) to TRBJ1-1; TRBD1 matches at 7 bases. This CDR3 comprises 16 residues. The V gene end was trimmed by 0 bases and the J gene end by 3 bases; junction bases not matched to a gene: 7. Per germline, CDR1 LGHDT and CDR2 YNNKEL (reference sequence). CDR3 amino acids: CASSQDRADRDTEAFF. Here the CDR3 DNA reads TGTGCCAGCAGCCAAGATAGAGCCGACAGGGACACTGAAGCTTTCTTT.

This clone was seen more than once but under ten times. Other DNA sequences in the same sample also yield this CDR3. The chain employs TRBV5-1 and TRBJ1-2; 7 nucleotides match TRBD1. The CDR3 is 13 residues long. J gave up 3 bases and V 1 base, and 0 bases lay outside the gene matches. Germline lookup yields CDR1 SGHRS and CDR2 YFSETQ. CDR3 loop: CASSLTGDYGYTF. The CDR3 DNA is TGCGCCAGCAGCTTGACAGGGGACTATGGCTACACCTTC.

This rearrangement joins TRBV9 to TRBJ2-6, with D unclear. V gave up 1 base and J gave up 4 bases, with 12 bases separating them. This CDR3 comprises 16 residues. CDR1 is SGDLS and CDR2 is YYNGEE in the germline V gene. CDR3 sequence reads: CASSVMTGAGANVLTF. CDR3 DNA sequence: TGTGCCAGCAGCGTAATGACGGGTGCCGGGGCCAACGTCCTGACTTTC.

The V gene is TRBV10-3, the J gene TRBJ2-7; 8 bases align to TRBD1. CDR1 ENHRY and CDR2 SYGVKD come from the germline V gene. After removal of 8 bases from V and 2 bases from J, the junction contained 2 bases not matched to a gene. The CDR3 spans 12 residues. CDR3 sequence: CAIQDRAYEQYF. The CDR3 coding sequence is TGTGCCATCCAGGACAGGGCCTACGAGCAGTACTTC.

This clone was seen once. The V call is TRBV11-2, the J call TRBJ2-3, with D possibly being TRBD2 (7 bases). In germline, CDR1 is SGHAT, CDR2 FQNNGV. This CDR3 spans 19 amino acids. V lost 0 bases to trimming and J lost 1 base, with 20 bases between them. CDR3 in amino acids: CASSLDSLWGGLGTDTQYF. The CDR3 DNA reads as TGTGCCAGCAGCTTAGATTCGTTGTGGGGGGGCCTCGGCACAGATACGCAGTATTTT.

The chain joins TRBV2 to TRBJ2-4, with D unresolved. The V end lost 3 bases, the J end lost 0 bases, and 9 bases lay between the germline ends. Germline CDR1 and CDR2: SNHLY and FYNNEI. The CDR3 loop spans 15 amino acids. The CDR3: CASSDPLGAKNIQYF. CDR3 bases: TGTGCCAGCAGTGACCCACTCGGAGCCAAAAACATTCAGTACTTC.

This clone was found once. The chain recombines TRBV3-1 (or the pseudogene TRBV3-2) with TRBJ2-3; D ambiguous. Deletions cut 4 bases from V and 4 bases from J, with 15 bases between. The CDR3 has 15 residues. Germline assignment: CDR1 LGHDT and CDR2 YNNKEL (reference sequence). CDR3 nucleotides: TGTGCCAGCAGCCCGACTTCCAGCGCGGCAGATACGCAGTATTTT. This codes for CASSPTSSAADTQYF.

V is TRBV30 and J is TRBJ1-2; 9 bases agree with TRBD1. Germline values: CDR1 GTSNPN, CDR2 SVGIG (reference sequence). CDR3 size: 13 residues. The V and J ends lost 2 bases and 6 bases, in that order; junction bases with no gene match: 4. DNA for the CDR3: TGTGCCTGGAGTAGACAGGGGGTAGATGGCTACACCTTC. This sequence encodes CAWSRQGVDGYTF.

CDR3 nucleotide sequence: TGTGCCAGCAGCTTAGGGCAGGGTGAAACTGAAGCTTTCTTT. Its protein product is CASSLGQGETEAFF. The chain couples TRBV7-2 to TRBJ1-1; TRBD1 is a possible D gene (5 bases). The CDR3 length is 14 residues. Germline values: CDR1 SGHTA, CDR2 FQGNSA. Trimming stripped 1 base from V and 5 bases from J, with 11 bases between.

The J gene is TRBJ2-7, the V gene TRBV10-2; 8 bases align to TRBD1. Germline assignment: CDR1 WSHSY and CDR2 SAAADI. V trimming: 4 bases; J trimming: 5 bases; junction bases outside the gene matches: 7. The CDR3 runs to 14 residues. The CDR3 sequence is CASSVFRGRDEQYF. DNA for the CDR3: TGCGCCAGCAGTGTTTTCAGGGGGCGCGACGAGCAGTACTTC.

V is TRBV30 and J is TRBJ1-2; TRBD1 is a possible D gene (5 bases). Germline lookup yields CDR1 GTSNPN and CDR2 SVGIG (reference sequence). The germline V and J ends were trimmed by 7 bases and 4 bases, with 16 bases remaining between them. This CDR3 has 13 amino acids. The CDR3 sequence: CASLPFRGYGYTF. In nucleotides, the CDR3 is TGTGCCTCCCTTCCCTTTAGGGGCTATGGCTACACCTTC.

The rearrangement joins TRBV28 to TRBJ2-1; possibly TRBD1 for D (6 bases). Trimming took 2 bases from V and 6 from J, leaving 11 bases between them. Germline CDR1 is MDHEN and CDR2 is SYDVKM. The CDR3 has 14 residues. DNA for the CDR3: TGTGCCAGCAGTTTACTTACAGGGAGCAATGAGCAGTTCTTC. It is translated as CASSLLTGSNEQFF.

The chain carries TRBV5-4 and TRBJ2-1; D is uncertain. The CDR3 is 16 residues long. Germline CDR1 SGHNT, CDR2 YYREEE (reference sequence). V dropped 4 bases and J dropped 0 bases, with 14 bases sitting between them. The CDR3 reads CASSLSQRASYNEQFF. As DNA, the CDR3 is TGTGCCAGCAGCCTTTCCCAGCGAGCCTCCTACAATGAGCAGTTCTTC.